This is a list of T cell receptor beta chains from one sample in a study of T cells in Graves' hyperthyroidism and ophthalmopathy. TCRdb redid the calling of the multiplex PCR reads with MiXCR, one entry per CDR3 protein. The table has about 350,000 distinct CDR3 sequences, 15% to 20% seen once; the top ten hold roughly a sixth. Source material: blood. These receptors all come from a woman in her forties with Graves' ophthalmopathy. The CDR3 runs from the conserved cysteine through the conserved F or W.

v_gene	j_gene	CDR3aa
TRBV28	TRBJ2-7	CASRPTGQGTMLGYF
TRBV6-2/TRBV6-3	TRBJ2-1	CASSYMSGWDNEQFF
TRBV12-3/TRBV12-4	TRBJ2-5	CASSPTSPSGSQETQYF
TRBV9	TRBJ1-3	CASSVDPTGHYSGNTIYF
TRBV28	TRBJ1-1	CASSFVGQVNTEAFF
TRBV6-2/TRBV6-3	TRBJ2-4	CASRPGTSDPIAKNIQYF
TRBV7-3	TRBJ2-6	CASSFFLGETGAPGANVLTF
TRBV6-4	TRBJ2-5	CASELYQETQYF
TRBV6-1	TRBJ2-5	CASTRGDSHQTQYF
TRBV4-2	TRBJ2-2	CASSGTQNTGELFF
TRBV7-9	TRBJ2-5	CASSLNQPGVQTQYF
TRBV12-3/TRBV12-4	TRBJ2-2	CASSFPGPTSGRARTGELFF
TRBV20-1	TRBJ2-7	CSASAGGAYEQYF
TRBV12-3/TRBV12-4	TRBJ2-7	CASSLVGQAYEQYF
TRBV28	TRBJ2-7	CASVKAGGVYEQYF
TRBV28	TRBJ2-7	CASSSPGTFRENEQYF
TRBV6-5	TRBJ1-6	CASSYSSGDSPLHF
TRBV9	TRBJ2-7	CASSVGGRAYYEQYF
TRBV18	TRBJ1-5	CASSPVDRDEVRDQPQHF
TRBV7-9	TRBJ2-7	CASSPSGWGPRYYEQYF
TRBV29-1	TRBJ1-2	CSVGTSFPTF
TRBV2	TRBJ2-4	CASSETPLAKNIQYF
TRBV20-1	TRBJ1-1	CSATERLFVAEAFF
TRBV12-3/TRBV12-4	TRBJ1-2	CASSLPGSAHYGYTF
TRBV28	TRBJ2-5	CASSLPGQSETQYF
TRBV7-8	TRBJ2-3	CASSLASNLGTDTQYF
TRBV11-2	TRBJ2-7	CASAAGDYEQYF
TRBV28	TRBJ1-1	CASSFPEMSDTEAFF
TRBV12-3/TRBV12-4	TRBJ2-7	CASGPSSYEQYF
TRBV6-5	TRBJ2-2	CASSYSGWRTGELFF
TRBV7-8	TRBJ1-1	CASSLSGEPRNTEAFF
TRBV28	TRBJ1-2	CASSLWGDNYGYTF
TRBV11-3	TRBJ2-1	CASSFQGMGYNEQFF
TRBV28	TRBJ2-7	CASSLAFGYEQYF
TRBV11-2	TRBJ2-7	CASSSTSGRANEQYF
TRBV27	TRBJ1-1	CASSLSAAVGWTEAFF
TRBV19	TRBJ2-5	CASSQDRAQETQYF
TRBV12-3/TRBV12-4	TRBJ2-2	CASSSTSTGELFF